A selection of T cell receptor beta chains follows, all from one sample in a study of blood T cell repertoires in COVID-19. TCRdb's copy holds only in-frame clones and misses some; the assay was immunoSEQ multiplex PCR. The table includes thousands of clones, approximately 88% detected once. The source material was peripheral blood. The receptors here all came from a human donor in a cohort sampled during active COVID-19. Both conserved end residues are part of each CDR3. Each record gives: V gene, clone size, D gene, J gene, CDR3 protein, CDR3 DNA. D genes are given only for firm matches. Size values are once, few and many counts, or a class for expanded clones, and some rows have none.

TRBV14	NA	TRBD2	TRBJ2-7	CASSRPGLAHEQYF	TGTGCCAGCAGCCGGCCGGGACTAGCCCACGAGCAGTACTTC
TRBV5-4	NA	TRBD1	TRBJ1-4	CASSLGQGREKLFF	TGTGCCAGCAGCTTGGGACAGGGGAGGGAAAAACTGTTTTTT
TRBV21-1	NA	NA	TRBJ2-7	CASRPGLADNYEQYF	TGTGCCAGCAGGCCAGGACTAGCGGATAACTACGAGCAGTACTTC
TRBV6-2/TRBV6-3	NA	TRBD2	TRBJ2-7	CASSYAGGRYEQYF	TGTGCCAGCAGTTACGCGGGAGGGCGCTACGAGCAGTACTTC
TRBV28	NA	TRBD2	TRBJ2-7	CASSLHRAGSYEQYF	TGTGCCAGCAGTCTACATCGAGCGGGATCCTACGAGCAGTACTTC
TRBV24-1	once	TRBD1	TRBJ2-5	CATSDPRQGRPRETQYF	TGTGCCACCAGTGACCCTAGACAGGGGCGTCCTCGGGAGACCCAGTACTTC
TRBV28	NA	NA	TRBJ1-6	CALTRGEGSPLHF	TGTGCCCTCACCCGGGGTGAGGGTTCACCCCTCCACTTT
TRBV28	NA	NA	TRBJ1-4	CASTSWAGEKLFF	TGTGCCAGCACCTCCTGGGCGGGTGAAAAACTGTTTTTT
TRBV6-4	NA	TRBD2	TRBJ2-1	CASSGSGSANEQFF	TGTGCCAGCAGTGGTAGCGGGAGTGCGAATGAGCAGTTCTTC
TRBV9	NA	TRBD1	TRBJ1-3	CASSVDRGASGNTIYF	TGTGCCAGCAGCGTTGACAGGGGGGCCTCTGGAAACACCATATATTTT
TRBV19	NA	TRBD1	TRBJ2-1	CASSTSDRARHEQFF	TGTGCCAGTAGTACTTCCGACAGGGCGAGGCATGAGCAGTTCTTC
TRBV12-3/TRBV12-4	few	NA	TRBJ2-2	CARQGDTGELFF	TGTGCCAGACAGGGCGACACCGGGGAGCTGTTTTTT
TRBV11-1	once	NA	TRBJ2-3	CASSLGGSGTQYF	TGTGCCAGCAGCTTAGGAGGGAGTGGTACGCAGTATTTT
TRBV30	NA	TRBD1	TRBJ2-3	CAWSPGQETQYF	TGTGCCTGGAGTCCTGGACAGGAGACGCAGTATTTT
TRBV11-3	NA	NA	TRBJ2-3	CASSLGRERLVDTQYF	TGTGCCAGCAGCTTAGGACGGGAGCGGTTAGTTGATACGCAGTATTTT
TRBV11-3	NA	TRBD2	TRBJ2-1	CASSLTSGYNEQFF	TGTGCCAGCAGCCTAACTAGCGGATACAATGAGCAGTTCTTC
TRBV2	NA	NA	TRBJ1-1	CASRTRGGQAEAFF	TGTGCCAGCAGGACAAGGGGGGGTCAGGCTGAAGCTTTCTTT
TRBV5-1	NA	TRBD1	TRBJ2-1	CASSLGLGQGGWRNEQFF	TGCGCCAGCAGCTTGGGACTGGGACAGGGAGGATGGAGGAATGAGCAGTTCTTC
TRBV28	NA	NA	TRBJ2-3	CASGRGADTQYF	TGTGCCAGCGGCAGGGGGGCAGATACGCAGTATTTT
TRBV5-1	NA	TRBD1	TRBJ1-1	CASSFGTGGKVEAFF	TGCGCCAGCAGCTTCGGGACAGGGGGCAAGGTGGAAGCTTTCTTT
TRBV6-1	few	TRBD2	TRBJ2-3	CASSGIAGGGTDTQYF	TGTGCCAGCAGTGGAATAGCGGGAGGTGGGACAGATACGCAGTATTTT
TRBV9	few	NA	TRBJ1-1	CASSGGPRGEAFF	TGTGCCAGCAGCGGTGGTCCCCGAGGGGAAGCTTTCTTT
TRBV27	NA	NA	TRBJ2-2	CASSPSHTGELFF	TGTGCCAGCAGTCCCTCCCACACCGGGGAGCTGTTTTTT
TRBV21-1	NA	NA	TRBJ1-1	CASSKRRTGDTEAFF	TGTGCCAGCAGCAAAAGAAGGACAGGCGACACTGAAGCTTTCTTT
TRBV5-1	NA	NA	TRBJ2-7	CASRYSPQGEQYF	TGCGCCAGCCGGTACTCGCCTCAGGGGGAGCAGTACTTC
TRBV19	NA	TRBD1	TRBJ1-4	CASSWAGTGYEKLFF	TGTGCCAGTTCCTGGGCCGGGACAGGGTATGAAAAACTGTTTTTT
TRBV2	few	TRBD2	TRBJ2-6	CASSEGLAGGAGANVLTF	TGTGCCAGCAGTGAGGGACTAGCGGGCGGAGCTGGGGCCAACGTCCTGACTTTC
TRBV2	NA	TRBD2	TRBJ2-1	CASSGAGVIEFF	TGTGCCAGCAGTGGTGCGGGAGTAATCGAGTTCTTC
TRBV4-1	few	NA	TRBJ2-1	CASSHLPEDEQFF	TGCGCCAGCAGCCACTTACCAGAGGATGAGCAGTTCTTC
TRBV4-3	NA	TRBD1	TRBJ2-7	CASSQGGQEPYEQYF	TGCGCCAGCAGCCAAGGAGGACAGGAGCCCTACGAGCAGTACTTC
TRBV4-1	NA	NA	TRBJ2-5	CASSRLPQETQYF	TGCGCCAGCAGCCGCCTACCTCAAGAGACCCAGTACTTC
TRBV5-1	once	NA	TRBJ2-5	CASRRAAIPQETQYF	TGCGCCAGCAGGAGGGCAGCAATACCTCAAGAGACCCAGTACTTC
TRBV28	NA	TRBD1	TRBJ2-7	CASSFPDRGSEQYF	TGTGCCAGCAGTTTCCCGGACAGGGGGAGCGAGCAGTACTTC
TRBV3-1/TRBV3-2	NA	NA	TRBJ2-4	CASSPMQVSAKNIQYF	TGTGCCAGCAGCCCTATGCAGGTTTCAGCCAAAAACATTCAGTACTTC
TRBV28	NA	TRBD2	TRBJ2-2	CASSRRGVAGELFF	TGTGCCAGCAGCCGGCGGGGGGTGGCCGGGGAGCTGTTTTTT
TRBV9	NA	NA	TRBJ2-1	CASSVGLDSYNEQFF	TGTGCCAGCAGCGTTGGGCTGGACTCCTACAATGAGCAGTTCTTC
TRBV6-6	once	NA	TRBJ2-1	CASSYPDSTPFF	TGTGCCAGCAGTTACCCAGACAGTACACCGTTCTTC
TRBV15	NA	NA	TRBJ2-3	CATSRDRGWAENTQYF	TGTGCCACCAGCAGAGATAGGGGGTGGGCAGAGAATACGCAGTATTTT
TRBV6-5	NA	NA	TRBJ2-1	CAISSYNEQFF	TGTGCCATCTCTAGCTACAATGAGCAGTTCTTC
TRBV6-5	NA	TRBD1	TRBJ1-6	CASSTGGSPLHF	TGTGCCAGCAGTACAGGGGGTTCACCCCTCCACTTT
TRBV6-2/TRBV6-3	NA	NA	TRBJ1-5	CASSYSGARPDQPQHF	TGTGCCAGCAGTTACTCGGGGGCCCGCCCCGATCAGCCCCAGCATTTT
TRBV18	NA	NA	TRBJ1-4	CASSPRPSEKLFF	TGTGCCAGCTCACCACGCCCCAGTGAAAAACTGTTTTTT
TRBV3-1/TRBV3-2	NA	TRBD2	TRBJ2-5	CASSPRREWDQYF	TGTGCCAGCAGCCCAAGGCGGGAGTGGGACCAGTACTTC
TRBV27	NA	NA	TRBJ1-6	CASSFSSGPGAPLHF	TGTGCCAGCAGTTTCTCCTCAGGGCCTGGGGCACCCCTCCACTTT
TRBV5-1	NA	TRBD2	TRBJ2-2	CASSPSSGNVYTGELFF	TGCGCCAGCAGCCCGAGTAGCGGGAATGTGTACACCGGGGAGCTGTTTTTT
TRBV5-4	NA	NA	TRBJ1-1	CASSLAGGGLTEAFF	TGTGCCAGCAGCTTGGCCGGCGGTGGCCTCACTGAAGCTTTCTTT
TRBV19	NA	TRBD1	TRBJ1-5	CASTDRLNQPQHF	TGTGCCAGTACGGACAGGCTAAATCAGCCCCAGCATTTT
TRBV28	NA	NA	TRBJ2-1	CASSDSRGLNEQFF	TGTGCCAGCAGTGACTCTCGAGGACTAAATGAGCAGTTCTTC